The 8 T cell receptor beta chains below come from one sample, sequenced in a study of blood T cells in healthy people across ages. Combining a sample-barcoded 5' primer with a J-beta primer mix, a second PCR ran for about 6 to 12 cycles. TCRdb re-called the 5' RACE reads with MiXCR, one entry per CDR3 protein. This table has about 970,000 distinct CDR3 sequences, roughly half appearing once. The sample was blood. The receptors here all came from a woman aged 60 to 75 in good health.

The V and J genes are TRBV15 and TRBJ2-7, with D possibly TRBD2 on 5 matching bases. The better agreement between TRBJ2-5 and the DNA end casts doubt on the J call. CDR1 and CDR2 (germline): LNHNV, YYDKDF (reference sequence). The CDR3 has 15 amino acids. CDR3 nucleotides: TGTGCCACCAGCAGAGAGAATTTGGGAGTAGAGACCCAGTACTTC. This translates into CATSRENLGVETQYF.

This clonotype was detected only a few times. The chain employs TRBV18 and TRBJ2-5; D may be TRBD1 or TRBD2 (5 bases each). The ends were cut back, 6 bases at V and 5 bases at J, with 19 bases in the middle. There are 15 residues in the CDR3. The V gene's germline CDR1 is KGHSH and CDR2 LQKENI. DNA of the CDR3: TGTGCCAGCTCCCTCAATGAGGGGTCCGGGGAGACCCAGTACTTC. Translated, it gives CASSLNEGSGETQYF.

This clonotype was counted ten times or more. The V gene is TRBV6-5, the J gene TRBJ2-7; D not certain. The CDR3 length is 15 residues. Germline values: CDR1 MNHEY, CDR2 SVGAGI. Between the trimmed V and J ends, which lost 5 bases and 2 bases, there was a span of 16 bases. The DNA for the CDR3 is TGTGCCAGCAGTCCCTACAGTCGAAGAGCCTACGAGCAGTACTTC. It codes for CASSPYSRRAYEQYF.

The chain carries TRBV28 and TRBJ2-5; D gene uncertain. Germline V gene data show CDR1 as MDHEN and CDR2 as SYDVKM. V lost 1 base to trimming and J lost 5 bases, with 8 bases between them. The CDR3 has 13 amino acids. The CDR3 region has the DNA TGTGCCAGCAGTTTATTGGCAGCGGAGACCCAGTACTTC. It codes for CASSLLAAETQYF.

The chain is built from TRBV24-1 and TRBJ2-1, with TRBD1 matching 8 bases. Germline loops: CDR1 KGHDR, CDR2 SFDVKD. The CDR3 totals 16 residues. Losses at the gene ends were 4 bases for V and 0 bases for J; bases not matched to a gene: 4. CDR3 residues: CATSDPDRGSYNEQFF. In DNA, the CDR3 is TGTGCCACCAGTGACCCCGACAGGGGCTCCTACAATGAGCAGTTCTTC.

The V gene is TRBV7-9, the J gene TRBJ2-5; 8 bases map to TRBD1. The J call may be wrong; the DNA end is better matched by TRBJ2-7. The CDR3 is 14 amino acids. Germline-derived CDR1 and CDR2 are SEHNR and FQNEAQ (reference sequence). CDR3 region: CASSASGGGIEQYF. Here the CDR3 DNA reads TGTGCCAGCAGCGCATCAGGGGGCGGCATCGAGCAGTACTTC.

This clonotype came up a few times. The chain uses TRBV11-2 and TRBJ2-7, with D perhaps matching TRBD2 (6 bases). With 1 base removed from V and 5 bases from J, the gap between germline ends came to 12 bases. Germline V gives CDR1 SGHAT, CDR2 FQNNGV. The CDR3 consists of 14 residues. The DNA of the CDR3 is TGTGCCAGCAGCTTAGCGGGAGTTCGGGACGAGCAGTACTTC. Translation gives CASSLAGVRDEQYF.

The chain combines TRBV20-1 with TRBJ2-1; D ambiguous. The CDR3 is made up of 11 amino acids. Trimming removed 4 bases at V and 4 bases at J, with 5 bases between. Germline V gene lookup returns CDR1 DFQATT and CDR2 SNEGSKA (reference sequence). CDR3 DNA sequence: TGCAGTGCTACTACGTACAATGAGCAGTTCTTC. This gives the protein CSATTYNEQFF.